This record looks at one T cell receptor (beta chain) sequence and its context. The antigen remains undetermined. The donors, healthy adults who were HIV-negative, had experienced no recent acute infections or vaccinations. CDR3 length: 16 amino acids. The ends were cut back, 1 base at V and 2 bases at J, with 14 bases in the middle. Germline CDR1 is SNHLY and CDR2 is FYNNEI. The data were obtained in a study of shared clonotypes between healthy human individuals. Turning to the study itself: Three CD4 naive, three CD4 memory, two CD8 naive and one CD8 memory plate were used per donor. Whole-study results and caveats: Rarefaction showed sorted-subset sequencing was incomplete despite large depth.

In the original processing: With immunoSEQ giving junction-only sequences and no quality scores, filtering differed. The repertoire was sequenced with immunoSEQ multiplex PCR; TCRdb's copy has only in-frame clones and lacks some. That table is the source of V, J and clone size, and D and trimming were worked out from the DNA. This table holds approximately 2.3 million clones, over 90% found once. V usage is TRBV2 and J usage is TRBJ2-5; tentative D call: TRBD2 (5 bases). The source is a man aged 18 to 29 in good health. Some clones in this sample may be carry-over from other donors' samples. Sequences were obtained from naive CD4+ T cells from PBMCs. Subset of the sample: CD45RA+ positively selected. This chain's CDR3 is CASSEGFGLAQETQYF. CDR3 nucleotide sequence: TGTGCCAGCAGTGAAGGCTTTGGGCTAGCTCAAGAGACCCAGTACTTC.